This T cell receptor (beta chain) is drawn from a study of blood T cell repertoires in COVID-19. For the study at large: The origin of the acute and convalescent COVID-19 samples was the United States, Italy and Spain. The cDNA or gDNA used as material had been derived from T cells, B-cell-depleted T cells, or PBMCs.

Sequenced by immunoSEQ multiplex PCR; TCRdb stores in-frame clones only, minus some. The sample comprises around 68,000 clones, 80% to 95% of which are singletons, and about 2.6% rests with the top ten. Germline loops: CDR1 SGHRS, CDR2 YFSETQ. This CDR3 has 13 residues. V trimming: 3 bases; J trimming: 7 bases; junction bases outside the gene matches: 4. The chain links TRBV5-1 to TRBJ1-2; TRBD1 matches at 9 bases. The clonotype was recovered from a man between 65 and 85 years old with active COVID-19. Sequencing used peripheral blood. CDR3 nucleotides: TGCGCCAGCAGCTACCCGGGACAGGGTGGCTACACCTTC. Encoded protein: CASSYPGQGGYTF.